The 30 T cell receptor beta chains given below trace back to one sample, sequenced in a study of blood T cell repertoires in COVID-19. Sequencing was performed with immunoSEQ multiplex PCR; in TCRdb, only in-frame clones are kept and a portion is missing. The table shows some 200,000 clones, with approximately 81% occurring only once. Sequenced sample: peripheral blood. Every receptor here comes from a woman of 80 years or more with acute or convalescent COVID-19.

The J gene is TRBJ2-7, the V gene TRBV18, with D uncertain. The V gene lost 3 bases and the J gene lost 2 bases, with 8 bases spanning the gap. The germline gives CDR1 KGHSH, CDR2 LQKENI. This CDR3 has 13 residues. The CDR3 coding sequence is TGTGCCAGCTCACCTGGCGGTCCCTACGAGCAGTACTTC. Translating it yields CASSPGGPYEQYF.

The chain couples TRBV10-3 to TRBJ2-3; the D is unclear. The CDR3 runs 13 residues. Germline V CDR1 and CDR2: ENHRY, SYGVKD. V lost 6 bases and J lost 3, with 10 bases in between. CDR3 bases: TGTGCCATCAGCCCCGACGGGACAGATACGCAGTATTTT. Its protein product is CAISPDGTDTQYF.

In nucleotides, the CDR3 is TGTGCCAGCCTGGGACAGGGGTCCCTTGCTTTCTTT. Residues: CASLGQGSLAFF. The V gene is TRBV6-6, the J gene TRBJ1-1, with 10 bases fitting TRBD1. The CDR3 has 12 residues. V trimming: 8 bases; J trimming: 11 bases; junction bases outside the gene matches: 8. Germline CDR1 reads MNHNY; CDR2 reads SVGAGI (reference sequence).

V usage is TRBV7-3 and J usage is TRBJ2-3, with no clear D. The CDR3 consists of 13 residues. V was shortened by 4 bases and J by 0 bases, with 5 bases between the two germline ends. The germline CDR1 and CDR2 sequences are SGHTA and FQGTGA. DNA for the CDR3: TGTGCCAGCAGCTCCCTCAGCACAGATACGCAGTATTTT. Amino acids: CASSSLSTDTQYF.

This sequence joins TRBV3-1 (or the pseudogene TRBV3-2) and TRBJ2-1; TRBD2 agrees at 7 bases. CDR3 length: 15 amino acids. The germline V gene encodes CDR1 LGHDT and CDR2 YNNKEL (reference sequence). With 1 base clipped from V and 1 base from J, the junction kept 1 base outside the gene matches. The CDR3 loop reads CASSQGTSSYNEQFF. In DNA, the CDR3 is TGTGCCAGCAGCCAAGGGACTAGTTCCTACAATGAGCAGTTCTTC.

The rearrangement joins TRBV5-1 to TRBJ2-2; D gene ambiguous. In germline, CDR1 is SGHRS, CDR2 YFSETQ. The CDR3 has 15 amino acids. V was clipped by 2 bases and J by 0 bases, with 8 bases between them. CDR3 sequence (DNA): TGCGCCAGCAGCTTTACACCCTCGAACACCGGGGAGCTGTTTTTT. As protein: CASSFTPSNTGELFF.

The chain has TRBV30 and TRBJ1-5; the match to TRBD1 covers 10 bases. Trimming removed 2 bases from V and 5 bases from J; junction bases left unmatched: 3. This CDR3 region has 14 residues. Germline V gene lookup returns CDR1 GTSNPN and CDR2 SVGIG (reference sequence). The CDR3 is CAWSRTGGDQPQHF. As DNA, the CDR3 is TGTGCCTGGAGTCGGACAGGGGGGGATCAGCCCCAGCATTTT.

As regards this clone: The junction shows a germline mismatch at one end, possibly a read error. The chain is built from TRBV7-3 and TRBJ2-1; 9 bases agree with TRBD2. Per the germline V gene, CDR1 is SGHTA and CDR2 is FQGTGA. The CDR3 loop spans 13 amino acids. CDR3 nucleotides: TGTGCCAGCAGCGGCAGGGGACTAGCCCCCCTGGTCTTC. Residues: CASSGRGLAPLVF.

This clone has a handful of counts. The chain combines TRBV7-6 with TRBJ2-2, with D perhaps TRBD2 (5 bases). The V gene lost 4 bases and the J gene lost 7 bases, with 10 bases spanning the gap. The length of the CDR3 is 13 residues. Germline V gene sequence: CDR1 SGHVS, CDR2 FNYEAQ. The CDR3 DNA is TGTGCCAGCAGCTGGAACCGGGACGGGGAGCTGTTTTTT. Amino acids: CASSWNRDGELFF.

This clone came up many times. The same CDR3 also results from other DNA sequences found in this sample. V is TRBV5-1 and J is TRBJ2-2; maybe TRBD1 (5 bases). The V and J ends lost 5 bases and 2 bases respectively, with 10 bases between them. Germline loops: CDR1 SGHRS, CDR2 YFSETQ. The CDR3 is 14 residues long. This chain's CDR3 is CASRLGQNTGELFF. CDR3 DNA sequence: TGCGCCAGCAGGCTCGGACAAAACACCGGGGAGCTGTTTTTT.

The chain employs TRBV4-2 and TRBJ1-6; maybe TRBD1 (6 bases). Germline CDR1 is LGHNA and CDR2 is YNFKEQ. Trimming took off 0 bases at V and 0 bases at J, with 9 bases between the two ends. The CDR3 totals 17 residues. CDR3 nucleotides: TGTGCCAGCAGCCAAGATGTCAGGGGCTCCTATAATTCACCCCTCCACTTT. Amino acids: CASSQDVRGSYNSPLHF.

This clone was counted only a few times. J is TRBJ1-2 and V is TRBV19; TRBD1 is a possible D gene (5 bases). CDR3 length: 15 amino acids. Germline loops: CDR1 LNHDA, CDR2 SQIVND (reference sequence). Trimming shortened V by 7 bases and J by 3 bases, and 18 bases separated the two germline ends. The CDR3 spells CASMGGGDAHYGYTF. CDR3 sequence (DNA): TGTGCCAGTATGGGGGGAGGGGATGCCCACTATGGCTACACCTTC.

This chain uses TRBV18 with TRBJ2-1, with D possibly matching TRBD1 (6 bases). This CDR3 has 15 amino acids. The V gene's germline CDR1 is KGHSH and CDR2 LQKENI. The V end was cut by 6 bases, the J end by 3 bases, with 15 bases between. CDR3 nucleotides: TGTGCCAGCTCCGCAGGGGATAGTGGCTACAATGAGCAGTTCTTC. It translates to CASSAGDSGYNEQFF. The whole variable domain, remainder taken from reference TRBV18 and TRBJ2-1, is NAGVMQNPRHLVRRRGQEARLRCSPMKGHSHVYWYRQLPEEGLKFMVYLQKENIIDESGMPKERFSAEFPKEGPSILRIQQVVRGDSAAYFCASSAGDSGYNEQFFGPGTRLTVL.

The chain couples TRBV7-9 to TRBJ2-7, with D perhaps TRBD2 (5 bases). Trimming shortened V by 2 bases and J by 1 base, and 6 bases separated the two germline ends. The germline CDR1 and CDR2 sequences are SEHNR and FQNEAQ (reference sequence). CDR3 size: 13 residues. The CDR3 bases are TGTGCCAGCAGCTTAAGGGAGTCCTACGAGCAGTACTTC. Its translation: CASSLRESYEQYF. Supplemented by reference TRBV7-9 and TRBJ2-7, the full variable domain reads DTGVSQNPRHKITKRGQNVTFRCDPISEHNRLYWYRQTLGQGPEFLTYFQNEAQLEKSRLLSDRFSAERPKGSFSTLEIQRTEQGDSAMYLCASSLRESYEQYFGPGTRLTVT.

The chain has TRBV27 and TRBJ2-1; 12 nucleotides match TRBD1. V dropped 6 bases and J dropped 10; count of bases not matched to a gene: 7. This CDR3 region has 14 residues. Germline CDR1 and CDR2: MNHEY and SMNVEV (reference sequence). The CDR3 DNA sequence: TGTGCCAGCAGGATGGGACAGGGGGCTGGGGAGCAGTTCTTC. As protein: CASRMGQGAGEQFF.

The genes are TRBV11-2 and TRBJ2-7; TRBD2 agrees at 7 bases. V was pared by 5 bases and J by 5 bases, with 3 bases of the junction left unmatched. The CDR3 is made up of 12 amino acids. Germline CDR1 is SGHAT and CDR2 is FQNNGV. The CDR3 DNA reads as TGTGCCAGCAGCCCCGGGAGGAACGAGCAGTACTTC. Its protein product is CASSPGRNEQYF.

This clone was recorded only once. The rearrangement joins TRBV5-1 to TRBJ2-1, with a tentative D call TRBD1 (5 bases). Germline-derived CDR1 and CDR2 are SGHRS and YFSETQ. Between the trimmed V and J ends, which lost 0 bases and 6 bases, there was a span of 10 bases. The CDR3 is 14 residues long. The CDR3 spells CASSLAQVGNEQFF. The CDR3 DNA reads TGCGCCAGCAGCTTGGCACAGGTGGGCAATGAGCAGTTCTTC.

The chain combines TRBV24-1 with TRBJ1-2, with D maybe TRBD1 (6 bases). Trimming took 5 bases from V and 9 from J, leaving 15 bases between them. Germline CDR1 and CDR2: KGHDR and SFDVKD. The CDR3 has 13 residues. The DNA for the CDR3 is TGTGCCACCAGTGGCCAGGACAGAATAAGCTACACCTTC. It yields the protein CATSGQDRISYTF.

This clone has just a few counts. V usage is TRBV6-2 or TRBV6-3 and J usage is TRBJ1-5; 8 bases line up with TRBD1. Germline trimming cut 0 bases from V and 7 bases from J; bases unmatched to any gene: 5. This CDR3 has 15 residues. The V gene's germline CDR1 is MNHEY and CDR2 SVGEGT. The CDR3 spells CASSYSGQGIQPQHF. The CDR3 DNA is TGTGCCAGCAGTTACTCAGGACAGGGCATCCAGCCCCAGCATTTT.

The chain links TRBV3-1 (or the pseudogene TRBV3-2) to TRBJ2-7, with 9 bases lining up with TRBD1. The CDR3 totals 16 residues. Germline V gives CDR1 LGHDT, CDR2 YNNKEL (reference sequence). Losses at the gene ends were 4 bases for V and 4 bases for J; bases not matched to a gene: 11. The CDR3 nucleotides are TGTGCCAGCAGCCTTCAGGAGGGACAGGGCAGATACGAGCAGTACTTC. The encoded protein is CASSLQEGQGRYEQYF.

This chain joins TRBV6-1 and TRBJ1-3; D gene uncertain. The CDR3 extends over 15 amino acids. Germline V CDR1 and CDR2: MNHNS, SASEGT. Trimming pared 0 bases from V and 8 bases from J, leaving 14 bases between. The CDR3 DNA sequence: TGTGCCAGCAGTGAAGCTGGCGGGCTCGGAGACACCATATATTTT. Translating gives CASSEAGGLGDTIYF.

This clone showed up just once. The chain employs TRBV9 and TRBJ1-1; D not resolved. The germline V gene encodes CDR1 SGDLS and CDR2 YYNGEE. The CDR3 is 14 residues long. Trimming took 0 bases from V and 5 from J, leaving 11 bases between them. The CDR3 sequence: CASSVDEGWTEAFF. As DNA, the CDR3 is TGTGCCAGCAGCGTAGATGAGGGTTGGACTGAAGCTTTCTTT. The full variable domain, with the rest looked up from reference TRBV9 and TRBJ1-1, is DSGVTQTPKHLITATGQRVTLRCSPRSGDLSVYWYQQSLDQGLQFLIQYYNGEERAKGNILERFSAQQFPDLHSELNLSSLELGDSALYFCASSVDEGWTEAFFGQGTRLTVV.

This chain links TRBV29-1 with TRBJ1-2, with D possibly being TRBD1 (5 bases). The V end lost 1 base, the J end lost 3 bases, and 9 bases lay between the germline ends. Looked up from germline, CDR1 is SQVTM and CDR2 is ANQGSEA. The CDR3 totals 13 residues. The CDR3 loop reads CSVEVGGYYGYTF. The DNA of the CDR3 is TGCAGCGTTGAAGTGGGGGGGTACTATGGCTACACCTTC.

The J gene is TRBJ2-1, the V gene TRBV18, with 8 positions matching TRBD2. V shed 1 base and J 9 bases; nucleotides not matched to a gene: 17. Germline V gives CDR1 KGHSH, CDR2 LQKENI. This CDR3 has 18 residues. The chain's CDR3 is CASSPRHGAGDVPVEQFF. The CDR3 bases are TGTGCCAGCTCACCACGGCACGGAGCGGGAGATGTCCCGGTTGAGCAGTTCTTC. The full variable domain, its missing parts supplied by reference TRBV18 and TRBJ2-1, is NAGVMQNPRHLVRRRGQEARLRCSPMKGHSHVYWYRQLPEEGLKFMVYLQKENIIDESGMPKERFSAEFPKEGPSILRIQQVVRGDSAAYFCASSPRHGAGDVPVEQFFGPGTRLTVL.

The CDR3 loop is CASSPSFRDTEAFF. In DNA form, the CDR3 reads TGTGCCAGCAGCCCTTCCTTTCGGGACACTGAAGCTTTCTTT. The genes are TRBV7-8 and TRBJ1-1; unclear D gene. Looked up from germline, CDR1 is SGHVS and CDR2 is FQNEAQ. Trimming took off 5 bases at V and 3 bases at J, with 13 bases between the two ends. This CDR3 is built from 14 residues. Together with reference TRBV7-8 and TRBJ1-1, the CDR3 gives the full variable domain: GAGVSQSPRYKVAKRGQDVALRCDPISGHVSLFWYQQALGQGPEFLTYFQNEAQLDKSGLPSDRFFAERPEGSVSTLKIQRTQQEDSAVYLCASSPSFRDTEAFFGQGTRLTVV.

This clone was recorded once. The V gene is TRBV2, the J gene TRBJ1-1, with TRBD1 identical over 7 bases. J lost 4 bases, V lost 6 bases, and 5 bases had no gene match. The germline gives CDR1 SNHLY, CDR2 FYNNEI. The CDR3 loop spans 13 amino acids. The CDR3 loop is CASRFGTATEAFF. The CDR3 bases are TGTGCCAGCAGGTTTGGGACAGCCACTGAAGCTTTCTTT.

This clone was seen just once. The chain carries TRBV30 and TRBJ1-3; D not certain. The CDR3 is 12 residues long. Germline V gene sequence: CDR1 GTSNPN, CDR2 SVGIG (reference sequence). Deletions cut 5 bases from V and 4 bases from J, with 9 bases between. The DNA of the CDR3 is TGTGCCTGGGGCGGGGTCGGAAACACCATATATTTT. Translation: CAWGGVGNTIYF.

This clone was counted between two and nine times. This chain links TRBV11-3 with TRBJ2-3; the match to TRBD2 covers 16 bases. The CDR3 runs to 16 residues. Trimming took 5 bases from V and 4 from J; bases not matched to a gene: 3. Per the germline V gene, CDR1 is SGHNT and CDR2 is YENEEA. CDR3 sequence reads: CASSPGTSGRADTQYF. The CDR3, as DNA: TGTGCCAGCAGCCCCGGGACTAGCGGGAGGGCAGATACGCAGTATTTT.

V and J are TRBV24-1 and TRBJ2-3, with TRBD1 identical over 7 bases. The CDR3 runs to 16 residues. The V segment lost 2 bases and the J segment 3 bases; nucleotides outside the gene matches: 7. Germline V CDR1 and CDR2: KGHDR, SFDVKD. CDR3: CATSDYHRGRTDTQYF. CDR3 sequence (DNA): TGTGCCACCAGTGATTACCACAGGGGTAGGACAGATACGCAGTATTTT.

The CDR3 sequence: CASSDCKDGTPLTTYEQYF. CDR3 coding DNA: TGCGCCAGCAGTGATTGTAAGGATGGCACCCCACTAACTACCTACGAGCAGTACTTC. The chain uses TRBV10-1 and TRBJ2-7; D gene unclear. Germline assignment: CDR1 WNHNN and CDR2 SYGVQD (reference sequence). The CDR3 loop spans 19 amino acids. Trimming pared 3 bases from V and 2 bases from J, leaving 26 bases between.